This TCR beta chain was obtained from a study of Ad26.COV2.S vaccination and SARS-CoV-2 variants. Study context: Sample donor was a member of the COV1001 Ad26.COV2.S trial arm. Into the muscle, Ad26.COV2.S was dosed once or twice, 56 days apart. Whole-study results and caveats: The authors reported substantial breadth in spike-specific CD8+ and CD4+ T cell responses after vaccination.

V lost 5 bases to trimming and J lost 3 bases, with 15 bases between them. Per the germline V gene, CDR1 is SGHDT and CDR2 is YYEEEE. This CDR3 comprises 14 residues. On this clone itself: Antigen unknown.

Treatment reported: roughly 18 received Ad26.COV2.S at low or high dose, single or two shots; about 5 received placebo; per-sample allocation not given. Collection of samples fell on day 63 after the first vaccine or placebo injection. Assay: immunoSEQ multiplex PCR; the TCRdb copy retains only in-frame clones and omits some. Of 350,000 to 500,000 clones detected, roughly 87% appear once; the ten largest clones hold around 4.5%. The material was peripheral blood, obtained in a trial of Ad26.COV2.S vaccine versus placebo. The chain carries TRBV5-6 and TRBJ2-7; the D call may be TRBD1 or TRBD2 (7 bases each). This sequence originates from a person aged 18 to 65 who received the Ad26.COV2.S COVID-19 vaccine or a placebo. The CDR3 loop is CASRTGRVYYEQYF. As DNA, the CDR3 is TGTGCCAGCAGGACAGGGAGGGTGTACTACGAGCAGTACTTC.